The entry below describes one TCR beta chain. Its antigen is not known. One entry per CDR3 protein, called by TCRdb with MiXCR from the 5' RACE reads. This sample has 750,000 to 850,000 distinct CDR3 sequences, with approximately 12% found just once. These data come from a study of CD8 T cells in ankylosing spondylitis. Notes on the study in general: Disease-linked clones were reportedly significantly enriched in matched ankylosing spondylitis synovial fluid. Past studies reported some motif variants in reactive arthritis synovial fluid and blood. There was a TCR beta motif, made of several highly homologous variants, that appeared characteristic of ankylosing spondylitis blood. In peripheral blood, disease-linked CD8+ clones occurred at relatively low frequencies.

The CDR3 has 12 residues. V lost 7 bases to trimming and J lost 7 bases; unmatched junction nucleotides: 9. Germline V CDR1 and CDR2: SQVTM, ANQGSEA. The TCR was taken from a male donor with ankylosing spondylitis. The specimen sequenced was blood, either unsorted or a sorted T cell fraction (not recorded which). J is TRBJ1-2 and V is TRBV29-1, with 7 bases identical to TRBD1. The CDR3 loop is CSAQGQKGGYTF. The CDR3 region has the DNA TGCAGCGCCCAGGGACAGAAAGGTGGCTACACCTTC.